This T cell receptor beta chain was found in a study of control samples from healthy donors and cancer patients. This CDR3 has 14 residues. CDR1 is KGHSH and CDR2 is LQKENI in the germline V gene. V was shortened by 2 bases and J by 2 bases, with 10 bases between the two germline ends. The repertoire was sequenced with immunoSEQ multiplex PCR; TCRdb's copy has only in-frame clones and lacks some. The sample records 190,000 or so clones, approximately 92% being singletons. This clonotype originated in a man younger than 35 in good health. J is TRBJ2-7 and V is TRBV18; D remains ambiguous. Material: blood. This chain's CDR3 is CASSPMGFPYEQYF. In nucleotides, the CDR3 is TGTGCCAGCTCACCAATGGGGTTTCCCTACGAGCAGTACTTC.